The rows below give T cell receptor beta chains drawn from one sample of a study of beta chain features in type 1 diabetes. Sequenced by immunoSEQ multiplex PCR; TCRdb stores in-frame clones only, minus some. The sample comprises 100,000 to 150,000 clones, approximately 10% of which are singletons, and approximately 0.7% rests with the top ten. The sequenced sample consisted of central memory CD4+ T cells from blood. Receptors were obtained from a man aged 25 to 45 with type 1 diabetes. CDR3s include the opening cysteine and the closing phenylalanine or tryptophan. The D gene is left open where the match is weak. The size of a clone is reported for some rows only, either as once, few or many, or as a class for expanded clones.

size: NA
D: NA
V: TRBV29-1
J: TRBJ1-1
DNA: TGCAGCGTTGAACCCAACACACATAACACTGAAGCTTTCTTT
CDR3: CSVEPNTHNTEAFF

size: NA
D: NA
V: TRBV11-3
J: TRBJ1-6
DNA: TGTGCCAGCAGCTTAGACAGTAACTCACCCCTCCACTTT
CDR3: CASSLDSNSPLHF

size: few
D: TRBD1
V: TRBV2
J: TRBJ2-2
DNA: TGTGCCAGCAGATCACAGGGGACGAGCACCGGGGAGCTGTTTTTT
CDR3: CASRSQGTSTGELFF

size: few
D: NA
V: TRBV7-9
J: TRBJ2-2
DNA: TGTGCCAGCAGCAAACAGGGAATCGCCGGGGAGCTGTTTTTT
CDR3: CASSKQGIAGELFF

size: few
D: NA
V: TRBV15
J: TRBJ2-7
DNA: TGTGCCACCAGCAGAGATGAGAGACAGGAGTCCTACGAGCAGTACTTC
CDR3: CATSRDERQESYEQYF

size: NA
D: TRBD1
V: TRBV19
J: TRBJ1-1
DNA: TGTGCCAGTAGTTTGGACAGGTTTTTCACTGAAGCTTTCTTT
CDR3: CASSLDRFFTEAFF

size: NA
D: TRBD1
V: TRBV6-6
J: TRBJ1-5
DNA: TGTGCCAGCAGTCAAGACAGGGGACATCAGCCCCAGCATTTT
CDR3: CASSQDRGHQPQHF

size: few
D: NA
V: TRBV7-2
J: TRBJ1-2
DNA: TGTGCCAGCAGTGCCGACAGCTATGGCTACACCTTC
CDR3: CASSADSYGYTF

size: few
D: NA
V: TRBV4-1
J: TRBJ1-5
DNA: TGCGCCAGCAGCCAAGATGGCCGTCAGCCCCAGCATTTT
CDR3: CASSQDGRQPQHF

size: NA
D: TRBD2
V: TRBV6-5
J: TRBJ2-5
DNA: TGTGCCAGCAGACGCAGACTAGCGGGACAAGAGACCCAGTACTTC
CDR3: CASRRRLAGQETQYF

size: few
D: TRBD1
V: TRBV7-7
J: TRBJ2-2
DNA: TGTGCTAGCAGCCCAGGGGGCACCGGGGAGCTGTTTTTT
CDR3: CASSPGGTGELFF

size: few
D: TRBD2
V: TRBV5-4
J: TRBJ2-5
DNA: TGTGCCAGCAGCTTAACCGGGGGGGAGACCCAGTACTTC
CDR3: CASSLTGGETQYF

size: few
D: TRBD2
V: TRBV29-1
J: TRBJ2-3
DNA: TGCAGCGCCCTTAGGGCGGGGGGGAGTGCAGATACGCAGTATTTT
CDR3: CSALRAGGSADTQYF

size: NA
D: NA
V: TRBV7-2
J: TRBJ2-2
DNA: TGTGCCAGCAGCGCCGTGAGGTCCGGGGAGCTGTTTTTT
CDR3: CASSAVRSGELFF

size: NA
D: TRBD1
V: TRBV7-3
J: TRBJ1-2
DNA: TGTGCCAGCAGCTTCGGACAGGAATATGGCTACACCTTC
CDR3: CASSFGQEYGYTF

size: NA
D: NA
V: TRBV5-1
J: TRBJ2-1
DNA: TGCGCCAGCAGCTTGCTCCCCGCAGGGGACAATGAGCAGTTCTTC
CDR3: CASSLLPAGDNEQFF

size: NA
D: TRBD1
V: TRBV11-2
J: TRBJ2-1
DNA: TGTGCCAGCAGCACCCGACAGGGATGGAATGAGCAGTTCTTC
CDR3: CASSTRQGWNEQFF

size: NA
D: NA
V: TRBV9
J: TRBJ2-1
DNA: TGTGCCAGCAGCGCCCTTCCCTCGGGTGAGCAGTTCTTC
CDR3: CASSALPSGEQFF

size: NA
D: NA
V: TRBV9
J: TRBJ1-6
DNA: TGTGCCAGCAGCGTCGGGGATTCACCCCTCCACTTT
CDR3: CASSVGDSPLHF

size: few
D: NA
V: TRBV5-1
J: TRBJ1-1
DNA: TGCGCCAGCAGCTGGGCCTCGACGGTTAACACTGAAGCTTTCTTT
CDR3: CASSWASTVNTEAFF

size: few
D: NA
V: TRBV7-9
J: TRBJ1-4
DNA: TGTGCCAGCAGCCCGGGACTGCCCGCAACTAATGAAAAACTGTTTTTT
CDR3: CASSPGLPATNEKLFF

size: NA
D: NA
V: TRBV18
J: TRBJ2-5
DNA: TGTGCCAGCTCACCGTCGAACGGTCACGAGACCCAGTACTTC
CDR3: CASSPSNGHETQYF